This TCR beta chain was identified in a study of T-cell reconstitution after alpha-beta-depleted transplantation in children. Unique molecular identifiers were incorporated during preparation of the TCRbeta library. TCRdb reprocessed the PCR reads via MiXCR and lists one record per CDR3 protein. The sample shows roughly 610,000 distinct CDR3 sequences, under 12% of them seen only once. This clonotype showed up many times. Trimming removed 5 bases at V and 6 bases at J, with 13 bases between. The germline CDR1 and CDR2 sequences are SGHTA and FQGNSA. CDR3 length: 13 residues. Here the sequenced sample was PBMCs from the stem cell graft donor, taken from the stem cell graft. This receptor was taken from a human donor who donated a stem cell graft to a child with acute myeloid leukemia. The V and J genes are TRBV7-2 and TRBJ1-1; D gene ambiguous. CDR3 in amino acids: CASSPIRQSEAFF. CDR3 nucleotides: TGTGCCAGCAGCCCCATACGACAATCTGAAGCTTTCTTT.